A single sample gave rise to the 23 T cell receptor beta chains below, sequenced in a study of blood T cell repertoires in COVID-19. Clones were sequenced by immunoSEQ multiplex PCR, and TCRdb holds only the in-frame ones, with some missing. The top ten clones hold around 1.2% of a sample with some 200,000 clones, 90% to 95% of them seen once. Sequences were obtained from peripheral blood. Receptor source: a man aged 25 to 40 with acute or convalescent COVID-19.

The sample holds one count of this clone. This rearrangement joins TRBV6-4 to TRBJ2-2; TRBD1 matches 7 bases. The V segment lost 4 bases and the J segment 0 bases; nucleotides outside the gene matches: 5. Germline CDR1 reads MRHNA; CDR2 reads SNTAGT. The CDR3 runs 16 residues. CDR3 sequence: CASSALTGANTGELFF. In DNA, the CDR3 is TGTGCCAGCAGTGCCCTAACAGGGGCGAACACCGGGGAGCTGTTTTTT.

The rearrangement joins TRBV5-4 to TRBJ2-3, with TRBD1 matching 9 bases. Trimming cost V 6 bases and J 9 bases; bases outside gene matches: 14. The length of the CDR3 is 15 residues. Germline V CDR1 and CDR2: SGHNT, YYREEE (reference sequence). The CDR3 sequence: CASTDTLDRGDTQYF. CDR3 DNA: TGTGCCAGCACCGACACCTTAGACAGGGGGGACACGCAGTATTTT.

The chain employs TRBV5-4 and TRBJ2-1; 8 nucleotides line up with TRBD2. Germline V gene data show CDR1 as SGHNT and CDR2 as YYREEE (reference sequence). CDR3 length: 16 amino acids. With V trimmed by 1 base and J by 3 bases, 6 bases remained unmatched. The CDR3, as DNA: TGTGCCAGCAGCTTGAACATCCGGGGGGGCTACAATGAGCAGTTCTTC. Translated, it gives CASSLNIRGGYNEQFF.

J is TRBJ2-1 and V is TRBV6-2 or TRBV6-3, with 11 bases lining up with TRBD2. This CDR3 contains 14 residues. The germline gives CDR1 MNHEY, CDR2 SVGEGT. V was clipped by 6 bases and J by 7 bases; unmatched bases: 5. DNA for the CDR3: TGTGCCAGCAGCCTAGCGGGAGGAAGTAATGAGCAGTTCTTC. It encodes CASSLAGGSNEQFF.

This chain uses TRBV5-5 with TRBJ1-4; the D is unclear. CDR1 and CDR2 from the germline V gene are SGHKS and YYEKEE (reference sequence). The CDR3 consists of 15 residues. With 0 bases removed from V and 0 bases from J, the gap between germline ends came to 6 bases. CDR3 sequence (DNA): TGTGCCAGCAGCTTGGTATTTGCAACTAATGAAAAACTGTTTTTT. It translates to CASSLVFATNEKLFF.

J is TRBJ2-7 and V is TRBV5-5, with 7 bases lining up with TRBD2. Germline CDR1 is SGHKS and CDR2 is YYEKEE (reference sequence). The J segment lost 3 bases and the V segment lost 4 bases, leaving 7 bases of the junction unmatched. CDR3 length equals 14 residues. CDR3 in amino acids: CASSMPAGLYEQYF. The CDR3 DNA is TGTGCCAGCAGCATGCCAGCGGGGCTCTACGAGCAGTACTTC.

The table lists this clone with a count of one. The genes are TRBV10-1 and TRBJ2-3; D gene ambiguous. The germline CDR1 and CDR2 sequences are WNHNN and SYGVQD (reference sequence). V was clipped by 6 bases and J by 4 bases, with 8 bases between them. The CDR3 extends over 12 amino acids. The CDR3 protein is CASSSSADTQYF. CDR3 nucleotides: TGCGCCAGCAGCTCATCGGCAGATACGCAGTATTTT.

The gene calls are TRBV7-6 and TRBJ2-7; possible D gene TRBD1, 5 bases. The germline CDR1 and CDR2 sequences are SGHVS and FNYEAQ. V shed 8 bases and J shed 5 bases, with 13 bases lying between them. The CDR3 spans 12 residues. The DNA for the CDR3 is TGTGCCAGCGGACATAATTGGGACGAGCAGTACTTC. The encoded protein is CASGHNWDEQYF.

This chain's CDR3 is CASSDAGTGGRETQYF. CDR3 coding DNA: TGTGCCAGCAGTGACGCCGGGACAGGGGGCCGGGAGACCCAGTACTTC. The chain uses TRBV25-1 and TRBJ2-5, with 12 bases identical to TRBD1. The J segment lost 5 bases and the V segment lost 3 bases, leaving 7 bases of the junction unmatched. The CDR3 loop spans 16 amino acids. The germline V gene encodes CDR1 MGHDK and CDR2 SYGVNS.

J is TRBJ1-5 and V is TRBV19, with D unresolved. V lost 6 bases to trimming and J lost 7 bases, with 13 bases between them. The CDR3 loop spans 13 amino acids. Germline CDR1 is LNHDA and CDR2 is SQIVND (reference sequence). CDR3 coding DNA: TGTGCCAGTAGCCCAACAGTTACCCAGCCCCAGCATTTT. As protein: CASSPTVTQPQHF.

This clone was observed a handful of times. The CDR3 DNA follows: TGCGCCAGCAGCAACGGACAGGGGGCCTACGAGCAGTACTTC. Amino acid sequence: CASSNGQGAYEQYF. The rearrangement links TRBV4-1 to TRBJ2-7; 10 nucleotides agree with TRBD1. V trimming: 5 bases; J trimming: 2 bases; junction bases outside the gene matches: 3. The CDR3 runs 14 residues. Germline V gene lookup returns CDR1 MGHRA and CDR2 YSYEKL.

The rearrangement joins TRBV28 to TRBJ1-2; D perhaps matches TRBD1 (5 bases). The CDR3 is made up of 17 amino acids. From germline, CDR1 is MDHEN and CDR2 SYDVKM. The V and J ends lost 3 bases and 4 bases respectively, with 21 bases between them. The CDR3 DNA is TGTGCCAGCAGTTTCGGGACTTCGTTTCGCTTTGGCTATGGCTACACCTTC. Amino acids: CASSFGTSFRFGYGYTF.

The V and J genes are TRBV21-1 and TRBJ2-7; the table's D call TRBD2 went unverified against the DNA. TRBV21-1 is a listed pseudogene. The CDR3 runs 12 residues. The DNA of the CDR3 is TGTGCCAGCAGCACCCGGGGGTACGAGCAGTACTTC. It encodes CASSTRGYEQYF.

The V and J genes are TRBV5-6 and TRBJ1-5; D unclear. Germline V gives CDR1 SGHDT, CDR2 YYEEEE. V gave up 0 bases and J gave up 5 bases, with 9 bases separating them. The CDR3 contains 14 residues. CDR3 nucleotides: TGTGCCAGCAGCTTGGGAGGGAGGGATCAGCCCCAGCATTTT. It yields the protein CASSLGGRDQPQHF.

The rearrangement uses TRBV2 and TRBJ1-6; TRBD1 is a possible D gene (6 bases). V shed 5 bases and J shed 7 bases, with 12 bases lying between them. This CDR3 comprises 14 residues. From germline, CDR1 is SNHLY and CDR2 FYNNEI. In DNA form, the CDR3 reads TGTGCCAGCAGTTCCCAGGGGCTAAATTCACCCCTCCACTTT. Translating gives CASSSQGLNSPLHF. Full variable domain (rest looked up from reference TRBV2 and TRBJ1-6): EPEVTQTPSHQVTQMGQEVILRCVPISNHLYFYWYRQILGQKVEFLVSFYNNEISEKSEIFDDQFSVERPDGSNFTLKIRSTKLEDSAMYFCASSSQGLNSPLHFGNGTRLTVT.

On this clone itself: An end of the junction does not agree with germline; a read error may underlie this. The rearrangement uses TRBV28 and TRBJ1-1; 8 bases map to TRBD1. This CDR3 comprises 16 residues. Germline V CDR1 and CDR2: MDHEN, SYDVKM. The CDR3 sequence is CASTPLGQGGNAEAFF. In DNA form, the CDR3 reads TGTGCCAGCACCCCACTCGGACAGGGAGGGAACGCTGAAGCTTTCTTT.

This rearrangement joins TRBV5-1 to TRBJ1-5, with a weak D call TRBD1 (6 bases). The germline CDR1 and CDR2 sequences are SGHRS and YFSETQ. This CDR3 comprises 14 residues. Between the trimmed V and J ends, which lost 0 bases and 4 bases, there was a span of 8 bases. CDR3 loop: CASSLGQANQPQHF. CDR3 nucleotide sequence: TGCGCCAGCAGCTTGGGACAGGCTAATCAGCCCCAGCATTTT.

The gene calls are TRBV9 and TRBJ2-7, with a tentative D call TRBD2 (5 bases). Per the germline V gene, CDR1 is SGDLS and CDR2 is YYNGEE. This CDR3 has 15 amino acids. Trimming removed 5 bases from V and 0 bases from J, with 15 bases in between. CDR3 sequence: CASSAGGASSYEQYF. The DNA for the CDR3 is TGTGCCAGCAGTGCCGGAGGCGCCAGCTCCTACGAGCAGTACTTC.

The chain couples TRBV1 to TRBJ1-6; no DNA check was done on the table's D call, TRBD1. TRBV1 is an annotated pseudogene. The CDR3 runs 13 residues. The CDR3 reads CTSWTEYNSPLHF. CDR3 DNA: TGCACCAGCTGGACAGAGTATAATTCACCCCTCCACTTT.

This chain connects TRBV7-9 to TRBJ1-1, with 10 bases fitting TRBD1. V gave up 2 bases and J gave up 0 bases; unmatched junction bases: 3. The CDR3 has 16 residues. Germline loops: CDR1 SEHNR, CDR2 FQNEAQ (reference sequence). The chain's CDR3 is CASSLWDRGMNTEAFF. Here the CDR3 DNA reads TGTGCCAGCAGCTTATGGGACAGGGGAATGAACACTGAAGCTTTCTTT.

Of note for this clone: Its ends do not fully match the called genes, so a read error is possible. This rearrangement joins TRBV7-7 to TRBJ2-2; 8 nucleotides align to TRBD2. This CDR3 is built from 16 residues. CDR1 and CDR2 from the germline V gene are SSHAT and FNYEAQ (reference sequence). CDR3 DNA: TGTGCTAGCAGCTTAGGTAGCGGGAACTCCGGCGGGGAGCTGTTTTTT. Its protein is CASSLGSGNSGGELFF. Looking up the rest from reference TRBV7-7 and TRBJ2-2 gives the full variable domain: GAGVSQSPRYKVTKRGQDVTLRCDPISSHATLYWYQQALGQGPEFLTYFNYEAQPDKSGLPSDRFSAERPEGSISTLTIQRTEQRDSAMYRCASSLGSGNSGGELFFGEGSRLTVL.

The chain combines TRBV19 with TRBJ2-7; a possible D gene is TRBD2 (5 bases). There are 13 residues in the CDR3. Trimming removed 10 bases from V and 0 bases from J, with 13 bases in between. Germline lookup yields CDR1 LNHDA and CDR2 SQIVND (reference sequence). DNA for the CDR3: TGTGCCACACGGTGGACTGACTCCTACGAGCAGTACTTC. This codes for CATRWTDSYEQYF.

The chain couples TRBV12-3 or TRBV12-4 to TRBJ1-2, with a weak D call TRBD1 (6 bases). The CDR3 is 13 residues long. V lost 4 bases, J lost 3 bases, and 9 bases lay in between. The CDR3 here is CASSSSGDYGYTF. For the CDR3, the DNA is TGTGCCAGCAGTTCCTCAGGGGACTATGGCTACACCTTC.